This paragraph reports one T cell receptor beta chain. The data were obtained in a study of long-term antiretroviral therapy in people with HIV. Run at survey level, the immunoSEQ assay was version v3.0. The method was immunoSEQ multiplex PCR; TCRdb's version includes in-frame clones alone and lacks a portion of them. The table shows some 30,000 clones, with over 75% occurring only once. Sample: unsorted PBMCs, taken approximately 3.5 years after starting antiretroviral therapy. The clonotype comes from a man between 18 and 29 years old with HIV.

CDR3 sequence (DNA): TGTGCCAGCAGCTTGACCGGGACAGCATCCTACGAGCAGTACTTC. Translation: CASSLTGTASYEQYF. The rearrangement links TRBV5-5 to TRBJ2-7; 7 bases agree with TRBD1. Looked up from germline, CDR1 is SGHKS and CDR2 is YYEKEE (reference sequence). The J segment lost 1 base and the V segment lost 1 base, leaving 5 bases of the junction unmatched. The CDR3 is 15 amino acids.